This TCR beta chain was found in a study of cytomegalovirus exposure and HLA in healthy donors. Amplification used 60 Vbeta primers and 13 Jbeta primers. TCRdb's copy holds only in-frame clones and misses some; the assay was immunoSEQ multiplex PCR. The sample yields approximately 130,000 clones, under 75% seen once. The CDR3 covers 15 residues. V shed 1 base and J shed 10 bases, with 19 bases lying between them. The germline V gene encodes CDR1 GTSNPN and CDR2 SVGIG (reference sequence). Sequencing was performed on PBMCs. The receptor comes from a woman aged 40 to 50 in good health and CMV-seronegative. The J gene is TRBJ1-4, the V gene TRBV30; D perhaps matches TRBD1 (6 bases). CDR3 nucleotides: TGTGCCTGGAGTGAGGACAGTTACCTTTCGGGAAAACTGTTTTTT. Translated: CAWSEDSYLSGKLFF.